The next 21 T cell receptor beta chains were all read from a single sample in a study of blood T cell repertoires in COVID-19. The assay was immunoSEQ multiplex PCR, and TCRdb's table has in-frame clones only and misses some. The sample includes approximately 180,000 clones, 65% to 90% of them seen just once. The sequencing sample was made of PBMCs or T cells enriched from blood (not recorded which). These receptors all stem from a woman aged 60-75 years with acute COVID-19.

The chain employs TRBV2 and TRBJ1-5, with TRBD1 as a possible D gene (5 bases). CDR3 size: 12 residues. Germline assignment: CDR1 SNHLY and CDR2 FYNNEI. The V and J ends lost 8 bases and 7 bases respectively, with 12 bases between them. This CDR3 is CASSDGGQPQHF. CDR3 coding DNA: TGTGCCAGCTCTGATGGGGGGCAGCCCCAGCATTTT.

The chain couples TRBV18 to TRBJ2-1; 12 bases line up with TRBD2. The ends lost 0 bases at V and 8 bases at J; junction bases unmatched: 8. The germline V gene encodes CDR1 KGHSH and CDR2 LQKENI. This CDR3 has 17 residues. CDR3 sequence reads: CASSPPELAGGSDEQFF. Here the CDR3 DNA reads TGTGCCAGCTCACCACCAGAACTAGCGGGAGGAAGCGATGAGCAGTTCTTC.

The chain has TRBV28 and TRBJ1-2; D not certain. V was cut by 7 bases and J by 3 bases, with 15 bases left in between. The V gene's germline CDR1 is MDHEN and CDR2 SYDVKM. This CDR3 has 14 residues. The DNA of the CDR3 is TGTGCCAGCACCCGGGAAGTACGATACTATGGCTACACCTTC. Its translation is CASTREVRYYGYTF.

Here the CDR3 DNA reads TGTGCCAGCGACCGGGGGAGTCGTGGCTACACCTTC. Protein: CASDRGSRGYTF. V and J are TRBV5-8 and TRBJ1-2; D is possibly TRBD1 (5 bases). The ends were cut back, 7 bases at V and 7 bases at J, with 14 bases in the middle. Per the germline V gene, CDR1 is SGHTS and CDR2 is YDEGEE. This CDR3 region has 12 residues. Full variable domain (outside the CDR3, taken from reference TRBV5-8 and TRBJ1-2): EAGVTQSPTHLIKTRGQQATLRCSPISGHTSVYWYQQALGLGLQFLLWYDEGEERNRGNFPPRFSGRQFPNYSSELNVNALELEDSALYLCASDRGSRGYTFGSGTRLTVV.

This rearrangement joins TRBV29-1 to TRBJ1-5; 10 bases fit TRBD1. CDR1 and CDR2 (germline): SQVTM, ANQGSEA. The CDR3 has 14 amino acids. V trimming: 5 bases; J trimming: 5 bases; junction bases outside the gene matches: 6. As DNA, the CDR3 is TGCAGCGTTTCCGGGACAGGGGCCTATCAGCCCCAGCATTTT. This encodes CSVSGTGAYQPQHF.

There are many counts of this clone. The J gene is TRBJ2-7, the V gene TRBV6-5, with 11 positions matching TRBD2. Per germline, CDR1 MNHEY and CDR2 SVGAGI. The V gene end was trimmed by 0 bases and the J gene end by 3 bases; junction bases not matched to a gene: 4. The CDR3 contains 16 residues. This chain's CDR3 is CASSYSGLAVGYEQYF. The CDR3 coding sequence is TGTGCCAGCAGTTACTCGGGACTAGCGGTAGGCTACGAGCAGTACTTC.

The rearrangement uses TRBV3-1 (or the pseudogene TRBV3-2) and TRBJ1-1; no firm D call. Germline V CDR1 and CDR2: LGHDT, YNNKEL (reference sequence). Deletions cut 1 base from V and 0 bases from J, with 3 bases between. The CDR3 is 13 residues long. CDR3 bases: TGTGCCAGCAGCCAAGTCATGAACACTGAAGCTTTCTTT. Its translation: CASSQVMNTEAFF.

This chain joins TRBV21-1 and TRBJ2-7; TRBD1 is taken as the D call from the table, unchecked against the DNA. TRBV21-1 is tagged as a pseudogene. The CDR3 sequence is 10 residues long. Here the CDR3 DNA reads TGTGTTAGAAGGGGCAACGAGCAGTACTTC. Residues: CVRRGNEQYF.

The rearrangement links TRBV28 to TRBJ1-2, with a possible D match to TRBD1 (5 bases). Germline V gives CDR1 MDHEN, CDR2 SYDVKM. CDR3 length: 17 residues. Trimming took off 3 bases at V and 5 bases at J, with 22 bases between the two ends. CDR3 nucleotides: TGTGCCAGCAGTTTGAGACAGTCTTATATCTCCCTTTATGGCTACACCTTC. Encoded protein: CASSLRQSYISLYGYTF.

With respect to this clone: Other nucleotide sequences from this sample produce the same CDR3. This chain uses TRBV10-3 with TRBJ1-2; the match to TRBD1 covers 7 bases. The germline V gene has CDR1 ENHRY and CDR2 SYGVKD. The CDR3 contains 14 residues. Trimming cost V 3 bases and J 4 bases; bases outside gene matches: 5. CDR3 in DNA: TGTGCCATCAGTGAAGAGGGGGCGAGCTATGGCTACACCTTC. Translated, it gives CAISEEGASYGYTF.

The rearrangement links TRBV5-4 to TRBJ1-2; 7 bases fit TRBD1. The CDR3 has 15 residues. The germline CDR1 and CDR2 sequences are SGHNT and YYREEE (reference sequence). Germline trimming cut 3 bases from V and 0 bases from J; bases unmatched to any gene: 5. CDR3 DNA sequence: TGTGCCAGCAGCTCACAGGGGATTCCTAACTATGGCTACACCTTC. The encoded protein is CASSSQGIPNYGYTF.

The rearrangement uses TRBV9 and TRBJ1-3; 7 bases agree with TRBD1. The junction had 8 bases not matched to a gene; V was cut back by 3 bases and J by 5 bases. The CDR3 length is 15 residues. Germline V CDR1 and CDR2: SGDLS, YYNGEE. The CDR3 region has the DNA TGTGCCAGCAGCGCGGGGGGGGACAGAAGAAACACCATATATTTT. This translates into CASSAGGDRRNTIYF.

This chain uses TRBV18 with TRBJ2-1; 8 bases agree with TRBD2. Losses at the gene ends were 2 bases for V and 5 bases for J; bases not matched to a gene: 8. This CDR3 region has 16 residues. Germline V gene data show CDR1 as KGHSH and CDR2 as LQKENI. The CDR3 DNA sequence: TGTGCCAGCTCACCAACTCGCGCAGCGGGAGACAATGAGCAGTTCTTC. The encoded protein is CASSPTRAAGDNEQFF.

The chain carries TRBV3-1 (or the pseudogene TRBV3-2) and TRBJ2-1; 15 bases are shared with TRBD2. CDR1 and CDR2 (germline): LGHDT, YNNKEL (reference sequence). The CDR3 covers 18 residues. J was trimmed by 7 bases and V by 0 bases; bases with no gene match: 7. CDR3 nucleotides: TGTGCCAGCAGCCAAGACGCCCCGGGACTAGCGGGGGGAAATGAGCAGTTCTTC. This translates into CASSQDAPGLAGGNEQFF.

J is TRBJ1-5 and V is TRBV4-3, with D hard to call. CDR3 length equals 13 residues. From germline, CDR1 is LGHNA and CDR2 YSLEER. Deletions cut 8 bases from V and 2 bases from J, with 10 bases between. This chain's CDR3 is CASSYGGNQPQHF. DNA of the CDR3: TGCGCCAGCTCGTACGGGGGCAATCAGCCCCAGCATTTT.

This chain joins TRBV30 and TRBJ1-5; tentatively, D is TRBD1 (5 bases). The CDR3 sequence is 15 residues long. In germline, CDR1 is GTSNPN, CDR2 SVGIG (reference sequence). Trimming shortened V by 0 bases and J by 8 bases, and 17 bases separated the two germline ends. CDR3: CAWSVGRASKKPQHF. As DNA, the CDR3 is TGTGCCTGGAGTGTCGGCAGGGCGTCGAAGAAGCCCCAGCATTTT.

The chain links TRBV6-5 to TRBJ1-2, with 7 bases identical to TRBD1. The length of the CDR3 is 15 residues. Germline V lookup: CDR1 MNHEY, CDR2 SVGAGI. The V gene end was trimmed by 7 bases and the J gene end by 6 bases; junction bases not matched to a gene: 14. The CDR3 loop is CASTRDRSLLHGYTF. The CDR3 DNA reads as TGTGCCAGCACCCGGGACAGATCTCTCCTCCATGGCTACACCTTC.

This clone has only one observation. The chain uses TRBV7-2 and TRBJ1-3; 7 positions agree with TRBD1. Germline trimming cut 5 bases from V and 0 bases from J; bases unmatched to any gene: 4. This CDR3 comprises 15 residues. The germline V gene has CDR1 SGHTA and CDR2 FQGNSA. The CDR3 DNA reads TGTGCCAGCAGCCCGGGGACAGCCTCTGGAAACACCATATATTTT. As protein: CASSPGTASGNTIYF.

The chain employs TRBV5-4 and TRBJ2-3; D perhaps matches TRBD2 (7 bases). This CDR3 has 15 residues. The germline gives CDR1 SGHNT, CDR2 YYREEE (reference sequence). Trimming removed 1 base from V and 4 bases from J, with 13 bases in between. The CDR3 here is CASSLRGAGSDTQYF. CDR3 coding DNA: TGTGCCAGCAGCTTGCGGGGGGCGGGGTCAGATACGCAGTATTTT.

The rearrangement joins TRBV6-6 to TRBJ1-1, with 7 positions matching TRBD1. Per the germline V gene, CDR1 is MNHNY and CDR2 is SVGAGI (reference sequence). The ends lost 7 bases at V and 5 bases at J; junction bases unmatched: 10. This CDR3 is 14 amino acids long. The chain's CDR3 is CASKYGQVGTEAFF. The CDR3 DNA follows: TGTGCCAGCAAATACGGACAGGTTGGAACTGAAGCTTTCTTT.

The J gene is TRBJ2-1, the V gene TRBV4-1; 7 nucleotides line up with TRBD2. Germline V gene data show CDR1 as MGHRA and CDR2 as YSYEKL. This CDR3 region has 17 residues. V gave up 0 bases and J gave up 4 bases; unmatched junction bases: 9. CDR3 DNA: TGCGCCAGCAGCCAAGATCAAGGGCTAGCGGATTACAATGAGCAGTTCTTC. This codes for CASSQDQGLADYNEQFF.